The 10 T cell receptor beta chains below come from one sample, sequenced in a study of blood T cell repertoires in COVID-19. The assay was immunoSEQ multiplex PCR, and TCRdb's table has in-frame clones only and misses some. Counted here are over 45,000 clones, 65% to 90% occurring once; the ten biggest clones make up around 3%. The sequencing input was peripheral blood. Receptors were obtained from a woman of 80 years or more with acute or convalescent COVID-19.

V is TRBV7-2 and J is TRBJ1-1; the match to TRBD1 covers 7 bases. Trimming removed 4 bases from V and 1 base from J; junction bases left unmatched: 3. The CDR3 sequence is 14 residues long. CDR1 and CDR2 (germline): SGHTA, FQGNSA. The DNA for the CDR3 is TGTGCCAGCAGCTACAGGGGTGCGAACACTGAAGCTTTCTTT. As protein: CASSYRGANTEAFF.

This clone showed up just once. The rearrangement joins TRBV9 to TRBJ2-7; 7 bases match TRBD2. J gave up 5 bases and V 0 bases, and 2 bases lay outside the gene matches. CDR1 and CDR2 (germline): SGDLS, YYNGEE. CDR3 length equals 13 residues. The CDR3 is CASSVAGGDEQYF. CDR3 nucleotides: TGTGCCAGCAGCGTAGCGGGGGGAGACGAGCAGTACTTC.

The chain employs TRBV5-1 and TRBJ1-1, with TRBD1 as a possible D gene (6 bases). The germline gives CDR1 SGHRS, CDR2 YFSETQ. With 3 bases removed from V and 0 bases from J, the gap between germline ends came to 12 bases. The CDR3 is made up of 15 amino acids. Here the CDR3 reads CASSSGQLMNTEAFF. Here the CDR3 DNA reads TGCGCCAGCAGCTCCGGACAGCTCATGAACACTGAAGCTTTCTTT.

This rearrangement joins TRBV5-4 to TRBJ2-1; the match to TRBD2 covers 12 bases. Germline V gene sequence: CDR1 SGHNT, CDR2 YYREEE (reference sequence). This CDR3 contains 14 residues. The ends lost 4 bases at V and 9 bases at J; junction bases unmatched: 5. CDR3: CASSASGGAIEQFF. The CDR3 coding sequence is TGTGCCAGCAGCGCTAGCGGGGGGGCCATTGAGCAGTTCTTC.

J is TRBJ1-2 and V is TRBV5-1, with D perhaps TRBD1 (6 bases). Germline lookup yields CDR1 SGHRS and CDR2 YFSETQ. V lost 0 bases, J lost 2 bases, and 11 bases lay in between. The CDR3 is 15 residues long. The DNA of the CDR3 is TGCGCCAGCAGCTTGGACTCAACAGGGAACTATGGCTACACCTTC. The encoded protein is CASSLDSTGNYGYTF.

This chain connects TRBV5-8 to TRBJ1-2, with unresolved D. V dropped 3 bases and J dropped 3 bases, with 3 bases sitting between them. There are 11 residues in the CDR3. Germline-derived CDR1 and CDR2 are SGHTS and YDEGEE. The CDR3, as DNA: TGTGCCAGCAGCTCCTACTATGGCTACACCTTC. As protein: CASSSYYGYTF. Filled out from reference TRBV5-8 and TRBJ1-2, the complete variable domain reads EAGVTQSPTHLIKTRGQQATLRCSPISGHTSVYWYQQALGLGLQFLLWYDEGEERNRGNFPPRFSGRQFPNYSSELNVNALELEDSALYLCASSSYYGYTFGSGTRLTVV.

The genes are TRBV30 and TRBJ2-7; D possibly corresponds to TRBD2 (5 bases). V was trimmed by 3 bases and J by 6 bases, leaving 15 bases between them. CDR3 length: 13 amino acids. Germline loops: CDR1 GTSNPN, CDR2 SVGIG (reference sequence). CDR3 nucleotides: TGTGCCTGGAGGACACTAGGCCGCGGCGAGCAGTACTTC. Encoded protein: CAWRTLGRGEQYF. Full variable domain (missing parts from reference TRBV30 and TRBJ2-7): SQTIHQWPATLVQPVGSPLSLECTVEGTSNPNLYWYRQAAGRGLQLLFYSVGIGQISSEVPQNLSASRPQDRQFILSSKKLLLSDSGFYLCAWRTLGRGEQYFGPGTRLTVT.

V is TRBV30 and J is TRBJ2-1, with a weak D call TRBD2 (6 bases). V was trimmed by 5 bases and J by 8 bases, leaving 16 bases between them. CDR1 and CDR2 (germline): GTSNPN, SVGIG (reference sequence). The CDR3 spans 13 residues. The CDR3 region is CAWDRETMHEQFF. DNA for the CDR3: TGTGCCTGGGACCGGGAGACAATGCATGAGCAGTTCTTC. Drawing the rest from reference TRBV30 and TRBJ2-1, the complete variable domain is SQTIHQWPATLVQPVGSPLSLECTVEGTSNPNLYWYRQAAGRGLQLLFYSVGIGQISSEVPQNLSASRPQDRQFILSSKKLLLSDSGFYLCAWDRETMHEQFFGPGTRLTVL.

CDR3 nucleotide sequence: TGTGCCAGCAGCCCCGTAACAGGGAATTCACCCCTCCACTTT. Translated: CASSPVTGNSPLHF. The chain links TRBV7-6 to TRBJ1-6, with a tentative D call TRBD1 (6 bases). CDR3 size: 14 residues. Germline CDR1 and CDR2: SGHVS and FNYEAQ. Trimming removed 5 bases at V and 7 bases at J, with 12 bases between.

The V gene is TRBV7-3, the J gene TRBJ2-1; TRBD2 matches at 8 bases. The V gene end was trimmed by 4 bases and the J gene end by 10 bases; junction bases not matched to a gene: 9. CDR3 length: 14 residues. Germline CDR1 reads SGHTA; CDR2 reads FQGTGA. CDR3 in amino acids: CASSWNSGVGEQFF. In DNA, the CDR3 is TGTGCCAGCAGCTGGAATAGCGGGGTGGGGGAGCAGTTCTTC.